Below, one TCR beta chain is given with its context. The germline V gene has CDR1 SQVTM and CDR2 ANQGSEA. The CDR3 sequence is 14 residues long. V dropped 8 bases and J dropped 3 bases, with 18 bases sitting between them. The protocol was immunoSEQ multiplex PCR, while the TCRdb copy is restricted to in-frame clones and leaves out a portion. This sample has about 290,000 clones, with roughly 89% found just once. The sample is drawn from a study of blood T cell repertoires in COVID-19. Study-level background: The analysed material was cDNA or gDNA that came from T cells, B-cell-depleted T cells, or PBMCs.

V is TRBV29-1 and J is TRBJ2-3; D might be TRBD1 (6 bases). This TCR came from a woman in her twenties or thirties with COVID-19, enrolled during active disease. The sample comprised peripheral blood. For the CDR3, the DNA is TGCAGCTTTCCACAGGGTTTCGAGACAGATACGCAGTATTTT. As protein: CSFPQGFETDTQYF.